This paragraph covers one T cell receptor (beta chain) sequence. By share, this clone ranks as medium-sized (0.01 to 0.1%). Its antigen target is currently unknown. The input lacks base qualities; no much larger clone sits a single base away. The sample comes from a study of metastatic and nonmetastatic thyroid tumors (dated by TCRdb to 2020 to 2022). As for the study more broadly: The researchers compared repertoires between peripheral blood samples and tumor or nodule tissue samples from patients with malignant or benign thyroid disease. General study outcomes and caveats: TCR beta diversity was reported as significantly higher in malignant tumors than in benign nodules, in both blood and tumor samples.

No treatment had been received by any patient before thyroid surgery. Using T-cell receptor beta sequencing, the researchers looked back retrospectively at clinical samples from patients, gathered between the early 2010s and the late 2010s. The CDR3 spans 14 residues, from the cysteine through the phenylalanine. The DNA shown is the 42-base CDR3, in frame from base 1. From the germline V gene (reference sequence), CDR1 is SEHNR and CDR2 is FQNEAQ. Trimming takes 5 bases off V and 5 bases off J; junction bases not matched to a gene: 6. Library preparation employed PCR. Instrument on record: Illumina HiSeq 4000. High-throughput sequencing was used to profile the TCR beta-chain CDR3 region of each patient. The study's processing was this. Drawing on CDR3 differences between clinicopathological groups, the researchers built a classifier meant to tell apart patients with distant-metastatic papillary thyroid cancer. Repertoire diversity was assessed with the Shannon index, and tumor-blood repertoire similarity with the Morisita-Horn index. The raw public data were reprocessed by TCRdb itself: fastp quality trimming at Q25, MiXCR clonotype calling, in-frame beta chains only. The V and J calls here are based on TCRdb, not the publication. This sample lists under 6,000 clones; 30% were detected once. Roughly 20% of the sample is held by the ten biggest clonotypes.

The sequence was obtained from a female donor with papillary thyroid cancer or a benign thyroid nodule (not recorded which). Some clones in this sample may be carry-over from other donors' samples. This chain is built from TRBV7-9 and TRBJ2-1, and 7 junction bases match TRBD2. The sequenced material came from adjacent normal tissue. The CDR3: CASSRTSRDNEQFF. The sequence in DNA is TGTGCCAGCAGCCGGACTAGTCGGGACAATGAGCAGTTCTTC.